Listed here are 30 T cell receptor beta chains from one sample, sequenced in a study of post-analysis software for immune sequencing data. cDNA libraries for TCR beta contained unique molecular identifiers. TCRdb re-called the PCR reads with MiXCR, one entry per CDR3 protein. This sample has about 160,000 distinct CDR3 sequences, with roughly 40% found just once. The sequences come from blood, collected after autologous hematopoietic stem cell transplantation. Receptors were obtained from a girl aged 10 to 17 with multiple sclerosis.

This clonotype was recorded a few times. This CDR3 is CSGGNDYEQYF. CDR3 bases: TGTTCCGGGGGGAACGACTACGAGCAGTACTTC. The chain joins TRBV7-2 to TRBJ2-7; 7 bases map to TRBD2. Germline CDR1 reads SGHTA; CDR2 reads FQGNSA. CDR3 length: 11 amino acids.

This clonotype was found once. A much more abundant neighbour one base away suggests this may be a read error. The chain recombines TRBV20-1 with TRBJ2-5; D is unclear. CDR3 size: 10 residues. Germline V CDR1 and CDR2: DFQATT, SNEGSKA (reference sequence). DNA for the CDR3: TGCAATGCCTCGGGTGAGACCCAGTACTTC. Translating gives CNASGETQYF.

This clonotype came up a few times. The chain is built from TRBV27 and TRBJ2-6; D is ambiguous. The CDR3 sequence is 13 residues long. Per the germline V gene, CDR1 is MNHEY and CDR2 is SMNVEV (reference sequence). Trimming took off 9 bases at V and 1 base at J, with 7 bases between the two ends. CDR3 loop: CARPVSGANVLTF. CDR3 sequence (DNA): TGTGCCAGACCAGTGTCTGGGGCCAACGTCCTGACTTTC.

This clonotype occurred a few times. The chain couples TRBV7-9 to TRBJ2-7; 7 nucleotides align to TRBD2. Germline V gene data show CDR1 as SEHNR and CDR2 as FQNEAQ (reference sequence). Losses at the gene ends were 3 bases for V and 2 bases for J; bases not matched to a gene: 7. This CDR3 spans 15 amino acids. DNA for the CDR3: TGTGCCAGCAGCTTCGGAGGGACTACCCCCTACGAGCAGTACTTC. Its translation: CASSFGGTTPYEQYF.

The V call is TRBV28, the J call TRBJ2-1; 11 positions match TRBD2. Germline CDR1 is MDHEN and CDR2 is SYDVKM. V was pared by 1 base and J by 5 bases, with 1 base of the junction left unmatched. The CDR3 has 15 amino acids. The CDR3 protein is CASSLLAGGNNEQFF. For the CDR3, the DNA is TGTGCCAGCAGTTTATTAGCGGGAGGGAACAATGAGCAGTTCTTC.

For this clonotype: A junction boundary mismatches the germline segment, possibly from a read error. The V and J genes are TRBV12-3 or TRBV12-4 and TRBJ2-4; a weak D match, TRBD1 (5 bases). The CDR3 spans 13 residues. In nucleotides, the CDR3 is TGTACCAGCACGCAGGGCGTCAAAGACATTCAGTACTTC. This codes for CTSTQGVKDIQYF.

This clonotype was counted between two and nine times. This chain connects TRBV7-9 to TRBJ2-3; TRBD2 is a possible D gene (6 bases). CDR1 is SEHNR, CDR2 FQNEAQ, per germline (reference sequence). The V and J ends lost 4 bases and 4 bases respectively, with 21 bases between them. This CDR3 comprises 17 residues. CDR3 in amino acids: CASSSRTNTIPPDTQYF. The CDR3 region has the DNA TGTGCCAGCAGCTCTCGGACTAATACCATACCACCAGATACGCAGTATTTT.

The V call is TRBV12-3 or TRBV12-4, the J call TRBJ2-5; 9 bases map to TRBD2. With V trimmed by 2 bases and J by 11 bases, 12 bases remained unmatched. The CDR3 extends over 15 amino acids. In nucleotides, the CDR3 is TGTGCCAGCAGTTTAAGTAGCGGGAGAGCATATGAGCAGTACTTC. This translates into CASSLSSGRAYEQYF.

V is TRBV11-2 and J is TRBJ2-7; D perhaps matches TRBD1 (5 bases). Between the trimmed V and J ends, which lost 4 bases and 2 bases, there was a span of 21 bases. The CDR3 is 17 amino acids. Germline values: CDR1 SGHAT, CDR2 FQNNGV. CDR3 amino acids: CASSSQARTQKTYEQYF. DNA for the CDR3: TGTGCCAGCAGCTCGCAGGCACGGACACAAAAAACCTACGAGCAGTACTTC.

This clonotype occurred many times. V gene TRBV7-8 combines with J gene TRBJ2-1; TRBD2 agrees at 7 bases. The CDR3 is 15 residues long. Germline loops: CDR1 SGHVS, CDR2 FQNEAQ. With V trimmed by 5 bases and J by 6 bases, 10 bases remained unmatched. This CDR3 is CASSPPGLTINEQFF. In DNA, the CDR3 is TGTGCCAGCAGCCCGCCGGGACTAACAATCAATGAGCAGTTCTTC.

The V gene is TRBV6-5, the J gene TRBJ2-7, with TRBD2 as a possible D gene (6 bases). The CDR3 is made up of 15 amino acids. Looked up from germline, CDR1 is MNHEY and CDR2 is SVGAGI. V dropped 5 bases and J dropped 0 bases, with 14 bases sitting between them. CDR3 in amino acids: CASSAAAGFSYEQYF. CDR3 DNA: TGTGCCAGCAGTGCCGCCGCGGGATTCTCCTACGAGCAGTACTTC.

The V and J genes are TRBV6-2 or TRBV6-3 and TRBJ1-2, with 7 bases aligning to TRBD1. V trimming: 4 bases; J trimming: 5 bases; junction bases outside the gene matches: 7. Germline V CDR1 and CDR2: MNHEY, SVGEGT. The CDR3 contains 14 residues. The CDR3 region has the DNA TGTGCCAGCAGTTTGTTGGGACAGTCTTATGGCTACACCTTC. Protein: CASSLLGQSYGYTF.

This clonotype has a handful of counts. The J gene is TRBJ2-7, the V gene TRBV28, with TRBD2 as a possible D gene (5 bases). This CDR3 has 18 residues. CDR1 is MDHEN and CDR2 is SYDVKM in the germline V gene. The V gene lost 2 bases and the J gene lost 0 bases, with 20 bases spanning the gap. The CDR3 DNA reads TGTGCCAGCAGTTTAGTACTAGATCCAGCCCTACACTCCTACGAGCAGTACTTC. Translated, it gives CASSLVLDPALHSYEQYF.

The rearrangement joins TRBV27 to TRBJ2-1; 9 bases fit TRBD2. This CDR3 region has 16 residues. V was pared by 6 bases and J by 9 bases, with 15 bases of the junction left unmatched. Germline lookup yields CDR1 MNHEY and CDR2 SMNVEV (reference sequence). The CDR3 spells CASSLVASGKGGEQFF. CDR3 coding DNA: TGTGCCAGCAGCCTCGTGGCTAGCGGGAAGGGCGGTGAGCAGTTCTTC.

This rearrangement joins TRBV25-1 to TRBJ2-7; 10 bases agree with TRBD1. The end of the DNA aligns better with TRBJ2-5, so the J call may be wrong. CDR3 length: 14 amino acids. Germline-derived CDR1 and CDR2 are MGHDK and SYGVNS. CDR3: CASSETGGGKTQYF. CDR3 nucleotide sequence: TGTGCCAGCAGTGAGACAGGGGGCGGAAAGACCCAGTACTTC.

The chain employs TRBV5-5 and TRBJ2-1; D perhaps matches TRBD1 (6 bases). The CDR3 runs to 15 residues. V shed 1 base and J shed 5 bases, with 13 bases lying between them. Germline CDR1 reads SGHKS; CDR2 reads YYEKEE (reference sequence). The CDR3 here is CASSLLDRRHNEQFF. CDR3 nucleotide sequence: TGTGCCAGCAGCTTGCTCGACAGGAGACACAATGAGCAGTTCTTC. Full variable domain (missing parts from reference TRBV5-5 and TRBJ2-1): DAGVTQSPTHLIKTRGQQVTLRCSPISGHKSVSWYQQVLGQGPQFIFQYYEKEERGRGNFPDRFSARQFPNYSSELNVNALLLGDSALYLCASSLLDRRHNEQFFGPGTRLTVL.

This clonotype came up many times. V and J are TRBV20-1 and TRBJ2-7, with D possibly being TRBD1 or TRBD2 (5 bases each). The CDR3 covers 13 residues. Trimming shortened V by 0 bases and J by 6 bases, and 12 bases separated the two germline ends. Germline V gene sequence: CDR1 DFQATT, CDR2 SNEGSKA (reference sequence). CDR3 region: CSARDWGNSEQYF. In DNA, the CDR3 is TGCAGTGCTAGAGATTGGGGGAATAGCGAGCAGTACTTC.

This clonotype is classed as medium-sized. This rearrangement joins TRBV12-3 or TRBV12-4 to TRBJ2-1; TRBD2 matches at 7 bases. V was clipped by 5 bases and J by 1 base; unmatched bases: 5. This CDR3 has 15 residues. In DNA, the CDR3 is TGTGCCAGCAGTCCCTTTAGCGGGTCCTACAATGAGCAGTTCTTC. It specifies CASSPFSGSYNEQFF.

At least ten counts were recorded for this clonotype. CDR3 loop: CASSFGRRHYEQYF. CDR3 bases: TGTGCCAGCAGCTTCGGACGGCGGCACTACGAGCAGTACTTC. V gene TRBV6-2 or TRBV6-3 combines with J gene TRBJ2-7; D remains unclear. CDR1 and CDR2 from the germline V gene are MNHEY and SVGEGT. CDR3 length: 14 residues. V lost 6 bases, J lost 3 bases, and 15 bases lay in between.

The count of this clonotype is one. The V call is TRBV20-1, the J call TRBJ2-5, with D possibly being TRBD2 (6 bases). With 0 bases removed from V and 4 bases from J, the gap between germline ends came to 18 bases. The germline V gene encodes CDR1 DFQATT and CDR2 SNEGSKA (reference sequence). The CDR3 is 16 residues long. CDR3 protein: CSARDEGGRGAETQYF. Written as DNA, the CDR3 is TGCAGTGCTAGAGATGAGGGAGGCCGCGGGGCAGAGACCCAGTACTTC.

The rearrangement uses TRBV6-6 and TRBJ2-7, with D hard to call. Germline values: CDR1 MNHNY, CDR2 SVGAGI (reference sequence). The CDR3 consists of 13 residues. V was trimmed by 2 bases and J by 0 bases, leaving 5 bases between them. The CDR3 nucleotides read TGTGCCAGCAGTTACGAAAGCTCCTACGAGCAGTACTTC. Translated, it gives CASSYESSYEQYF.

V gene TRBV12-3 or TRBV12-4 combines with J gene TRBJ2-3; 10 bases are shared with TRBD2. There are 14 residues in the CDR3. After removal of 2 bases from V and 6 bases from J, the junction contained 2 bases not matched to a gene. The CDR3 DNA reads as TGTGCCAGCAGTTTACTAGCGGGAGTGGATACGCAGTATTTT. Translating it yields CASSLLAGVDTQYF.

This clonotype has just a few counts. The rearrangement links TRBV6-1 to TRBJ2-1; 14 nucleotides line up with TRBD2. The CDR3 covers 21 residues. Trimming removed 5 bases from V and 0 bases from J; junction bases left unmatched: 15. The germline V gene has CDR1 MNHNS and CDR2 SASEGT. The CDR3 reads CASSTPGTSGSPTSSYNEQFF. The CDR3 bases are TGTGCCAGCAGTACACCCGGGACTAGCGGGAGTCCGACCAGCTCCTACAATGAGCAGTTCTTC.

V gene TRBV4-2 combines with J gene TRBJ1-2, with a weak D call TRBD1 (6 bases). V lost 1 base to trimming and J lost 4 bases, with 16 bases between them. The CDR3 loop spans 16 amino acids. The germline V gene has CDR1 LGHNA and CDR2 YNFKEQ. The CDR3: CASSQGAQGSGYGYTF. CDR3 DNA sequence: TGTGCCAGCAGCCAAGGGGCGCAGGGGTCGGGCTATGGCTACACCTTC.

DNA for the CDR3: TGCAGTGCTAGATGGAGGGGAGGTGAAAAACTGTTTTTT. Amino acid sequence: CSARWRGGEKLFF. The chain recombines TRBV20-1 with TRBJ1-4; a weak D match, TRBD1 (5 bases). There are 13 residues in the CDR3. Germline CDR1 DFQATT, CDR2 SNEGSKA (reference sequence). The V end was cut by 2 bases, the J end by 7 bases, with 11 bases between.

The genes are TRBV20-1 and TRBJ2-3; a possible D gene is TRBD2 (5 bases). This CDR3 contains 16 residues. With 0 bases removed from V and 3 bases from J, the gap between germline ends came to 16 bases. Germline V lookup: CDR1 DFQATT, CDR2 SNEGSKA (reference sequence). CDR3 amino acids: CSARDPERLSTDTQYF. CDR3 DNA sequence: TGCAGTGCTAGAGACCCCGAGCGACTATCTACAGATACGCAGTATTTT.

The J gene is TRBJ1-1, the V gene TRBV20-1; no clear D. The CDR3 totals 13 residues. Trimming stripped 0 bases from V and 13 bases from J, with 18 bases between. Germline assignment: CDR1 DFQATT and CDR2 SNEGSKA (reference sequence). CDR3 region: CSARDWGAEVVFF. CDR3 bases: TGCAGTGCTAGAGATTGGGGAGCGGAAGTGGTTTTCTTT.

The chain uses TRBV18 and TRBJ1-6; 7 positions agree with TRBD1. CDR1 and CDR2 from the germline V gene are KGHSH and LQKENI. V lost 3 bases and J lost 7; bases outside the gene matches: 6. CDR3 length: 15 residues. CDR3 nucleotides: TGTGCCAGCTCACCGGGAACAGGGGTGAATTCACCCCTCCACTTT. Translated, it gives CASSPGTGVNSPLHF.

The CDR3 nucleotides read TGCGCCAGCAGCGTAGGGACGCCACGAAGACTAGCGACTTACGAGCAGTACTTC. It is translated as CASSVGTPRRLATYEQYF. This sequence joins TRBV5-1 and TRBJ2-4; 8 bases line up with TRBD2. The assigned J gene may be wrong: the sequence end matches TRBJ2-7 better. Germline CDR1 reads SGHRS; CDR2 reads YFSETQ. This CDR3 contains 18 residues.

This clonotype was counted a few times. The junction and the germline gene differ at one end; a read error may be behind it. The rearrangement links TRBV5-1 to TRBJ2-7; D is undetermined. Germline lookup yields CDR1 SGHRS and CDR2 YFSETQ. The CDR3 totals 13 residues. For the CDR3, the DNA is TGCGCCGGCAGCTTGGGAAGGGACTACGAGCAGTACTTC. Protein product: CAGSLGRDYEQYF.